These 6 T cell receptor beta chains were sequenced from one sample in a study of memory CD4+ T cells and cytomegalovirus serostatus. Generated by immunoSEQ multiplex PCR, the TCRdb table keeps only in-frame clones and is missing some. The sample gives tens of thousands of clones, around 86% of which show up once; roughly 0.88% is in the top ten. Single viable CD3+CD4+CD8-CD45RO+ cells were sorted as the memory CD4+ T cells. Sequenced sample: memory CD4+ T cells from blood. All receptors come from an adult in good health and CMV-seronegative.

CDR3 sequence reads: CASSAFNEKLFF. The CDR3 region has the DNA TGTGCCAGCAGCGCGTTTAATGAAAAACTGTTTTTT. The chain is built from TRBV5-4 and TRBJ1-4; D uncertain. V dropped 4 bases and J dropped 4 bases, with 5 bases sitting between them. Germline CDR1 is SGHNT and CDR2 is YYREEE (reference sequence). The length of the CDR3 is 12 residues.

CDR3: CASSLNSDSRSYEQYF. The CDR3 nucleotides read TGTGCCAGCAGCTTAAATTCTGATAGCAGAAGCTACGAGCAGTACTTC. V and J are TRBV11-2 and TRBJ2-7, with D uncertain. V was pared by 2 bases and J by 3 bases, with 17 bases between. This CDR3 comprises 16 residues. Germline values: CDR1 SGHAT, CDR2 FQNNGV.

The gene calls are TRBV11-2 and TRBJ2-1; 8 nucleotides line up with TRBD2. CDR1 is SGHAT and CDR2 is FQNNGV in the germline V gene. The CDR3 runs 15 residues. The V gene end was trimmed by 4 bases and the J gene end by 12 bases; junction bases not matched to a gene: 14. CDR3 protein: CASSSTGRVGTRQFF. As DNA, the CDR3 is TGTGCCAGCAGCTCAACAGGGAGGGTGGGGACTAGGCAGTTCTTC.

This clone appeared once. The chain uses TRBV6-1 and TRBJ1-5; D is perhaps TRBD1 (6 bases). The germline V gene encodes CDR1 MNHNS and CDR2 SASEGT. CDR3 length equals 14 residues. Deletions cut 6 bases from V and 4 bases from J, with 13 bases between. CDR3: CASSPRGLNQPQHF. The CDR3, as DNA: TGTGCCAGCAGCCCCAGGGGACTGAATCAGCCCCAGCATTTT.

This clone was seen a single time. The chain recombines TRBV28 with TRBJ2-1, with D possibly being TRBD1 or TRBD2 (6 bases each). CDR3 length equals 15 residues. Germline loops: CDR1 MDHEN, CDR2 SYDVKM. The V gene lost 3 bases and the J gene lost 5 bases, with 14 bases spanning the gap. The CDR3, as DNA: TGTGCCAGCAGTTTTAGGGGGGCCGCGGACAATGAGCAGTTCTTC. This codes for CASSFRGAADNEQFF.

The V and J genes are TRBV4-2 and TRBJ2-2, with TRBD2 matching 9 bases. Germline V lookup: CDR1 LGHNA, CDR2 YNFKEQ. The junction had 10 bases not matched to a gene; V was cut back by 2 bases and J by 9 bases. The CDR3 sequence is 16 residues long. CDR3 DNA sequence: TGTGCCAGCAGCCAAAGCTCTAGCGGGGCTGACCGGGAGCTGTTTTTT. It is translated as CASSQSSSGADRELFF.